These T cell receptor beta chains were read from a single sample in a study of T cells of healthy individuals. TCRdb re-analysed the 5' RACE reads in MiXCR, keeping a single row per CDR3 protein. The sample consists of tens of thousands of distinct CDR3 sequences, more than 4.5% of them appearing once. The receptors were sampled from a human donor in good health. The CDR3 runs from the conserved cysteine through the conserved F or W. Fields, in order: CDR3 protein, CDR3 DNA, J gene, D gene, clone size, V gene. D genes are given only for firm matches. Rows may omit the clone size; those that give it use once, few, many or a size class.

CASSSTRQGRIQPQHF | TGTGCCAGCAGCTCGACTCGACAGGGACGGATACAGCCCCAGCATTTT | TRBJ1-5 | TRBD1 | many | TRBV7-2
CSARTPNQPQHF | TGCAGTGCTAGGACACCTAATCAGCCCCAGCATTTT | TRBJ1-5 | . | many | TRBV20-1
CATQRQGRETQYF | TGTGCCACGCAACGACAGGGGCGCGAGACCCAGTACTTC | TRBJ2-5 | TRBD1 | many | TRBV2
CSARGDSNQPQHF | TGCAGTGCTAGAGGGGACAGCAATCAGCCCCAGCATTTT | TRBJ1-5 | . | many | TRBV20-1
CASSALSGTSYEQFF | TGTGCCAGCAGCGCACTCTCCGGGACTAGCTATGAGCAGTTCTTC | TRBJ2-1 | TRBD2 | many | TRBV9
CSVDNQETQYF | TGCAGCGTTGACAACCAAGAGACCCAGTACTTC | TRBJ2-5 | . | many | TRBV29-1
CASSLGRRSSYNSPLHF | TGTGCCAGCAGTCTAGGGAGGCGGAGCTCCTATAATTCACCCCTCCACTTT | TRBJ1-6 | . | few | TRBV6-5
CSGRPSYNEQFF | TGCAGTGGACGGCCCTCCTACAATGAGCAGTTCTTC | TRBJ2-1 | . | few | TRBV29-1
CASSDSGLAARTDTQYF | TGTGCCAGCAGTGACTCGGGACTAGCGGCTCGCACAGATACGCAGTATTTT | TRBJ2-3 | TRBD2 | many | TRBV6-4
CASSLWQGINSNQPQHF | TGTGCCAGCAGTTTATGGCAGGGGATTAATAGCAATCAGCCCCAGCATTTT | TRBJ1-5 | . | . | TRBV12-3/TRBV12-4
CASSLGGSPYEQYF | TGTGCCAGCAGCTTAGGGGGTTCCCCGTACGAGCAGTACTTC | TRBJ2-7 | . | once | TRBV5-4
CASGVAGGPTDTQYF | TGCGCCAGCGGGGTAGCGGGAGGGCCGACAGATACGCAGTATTTT | TRBJ2-3 | TRBD2 | many | TRBV4-3
CASSIQTKNTEAFF | TGTGCCAGTAGCATCCAAACGAAGAACACTGAAGCTTTCTTT | TRBJ1-1 | . | many | TRBV19
CASTLGGVNTGELFF | TGTGCCAGCACCTTAGGGGGGGTGAACACCGGGGAGCTGTTTTTT | TRBJ2-2 | . | . | TRBV6-5
CASSEATYWGEETQYF | TGTGCCAGCAGTGAAGCGACCTACTGGGGGGAGGAGACCCAGTACTTC | TRBJ2-5 | . | . | TRBV6-1
CASSRDKGGTEAFF | TGTGCCAGCAGTCGGGACAAGGGAGGGACTGAAGCTTTCTTT | TRBJ1-1 | . | few | TRBV2
CASRRGGNSPLHF | TGCGCCAGCCGTCGAGGAGGTAATTCACCCCTCCACTTT | TRBJ1-6 | . | many | TRBV5-1
CASSISGVDGEQYF | TGTGCCAGTAGTATATCGGGGGTGGACGGTGAGCAGTACTTC | TRBJ2-7 | . | few | TRBV19
CSAGGKGNQPQHF | TGCAGTGCAGGGGGCAAGGGGAATCAGCCCCAGCATTTT | TRBJ1-5 | TRBD1 | many | TRBV20-1
CASCFSPATYEQYF | TGTGCCAGCTGCTTCTCCCCGGCCACCTACGAGCAGTACTTC | TRBJ2-7 | . | many | TRBV6-1
CSAKAGTGDQPQHF | TGCAGTGCTAAGGCCGGGACAGGGGATCAGCCCCAGCATTTT | TRBJ1-5 | TRBD1 | few | TRBV20-1
CASSSGGRWATQYF | TGTGCCAGCAGTTCCGGGGGGAGGTGGGCTACGCAGTATTTT | TRBJ2-3 | TRBD2 | many | TRBV12-3/TRBV12-4
CASRRGVNTEAFF | TGTGCCAGCAGGAGAGGTGTGAACACTGAAGCTTTCTTT | TRBJ1-1 | . | few | TRBV7-8
CASSLVAGGEQYF | TGTGCCAGCAGCCTCGTAGCGGGAGGCGAGCAGTACTTC | TRBJ2-7 | TRBD2 | many | TRBV7-2
CASSLDRRGQPQHF | TGTGCCAGCAGTTTAGACCGGAGGGGCCAGCCCCAGCATTTT | TRBJ1-5 | . | many | TRBV12-3/TRBV12-4